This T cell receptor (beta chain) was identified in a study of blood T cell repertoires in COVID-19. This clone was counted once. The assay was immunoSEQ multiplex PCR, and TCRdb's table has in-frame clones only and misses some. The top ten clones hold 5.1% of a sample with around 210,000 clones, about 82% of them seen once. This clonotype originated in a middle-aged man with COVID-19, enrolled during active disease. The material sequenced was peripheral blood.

This chain's CDR3 is CASSFGTGEGDSPLHF. CDR3 coding DNA: TGTGCCAGCAGTTTCGGGACAGGTGAAGGTGATTCACCCCTCCACTTT. The V gene is TRBV28, the J gene TRBJ1-6; 8 bases are shared with TRBD1. V lost 3 bases to trimming and J lost 8 bases; unmatched junction nucleotides: 9. CDR3 length: 16 residues. Per germline, CDR1 MDHEN and CDR2 SYDVKM.